The 32 T cell receptor beta chains below all came from one sample that was sequenced in a study of OX40 agonist ivuxolimab in advanced cancers. Assay used: immunoSEQ multiplex PCR; TCRdb lists only in-frame clones, some missing. The sample has 40,000 to 50,000 clones; approximately 86% are singletons. Sequenced material: CD4+ or CD8+ T cells sorted from blood, taken in a trial of the OX40 agonist ivuxolimab. Source of these receptors: an adult with an advanced solid tumor such as melanoma, head and neck, liver or kidney cancer.

The count of this clone is one. This chain links TRBV7-9 with TRBJ2-3; the D is unclear. The V end lost 6 bases, the J end lost 3 bases, and 10 bases lay between the germline ends. The CDR3 spans 13 residues. Looked up from germline, CDR1 is SEHNR and CDR2 is FQNEAQ (reference sequence). CDR3 in amino acids: CASSYGSTDTQYF. The CDR3 nucleotides are TGTGCCAGCAGTTACGGGTCTACAGATACGCAGTATTTT.

The chain uses TRBV13 and TRBJ2-7, with 10 bases matching TRBD2. V lost 0 bases and J lost 4; bases outside the gene matches: 9. Germline loops: CDR1 PRHDT, CDR2 FYEKMQ (reference sequence). This CDR3 region has 17 residues. The CDR3 nucleotides read TGTGCCAGCAGCTTAGGATCGGCTAGCGGGAGAGATTACGAGCAGTACTTC. It encodes CASSLGSASGRDYEQYF.

In this sample, this clone turned up once. The chain joins TRBV4-1 to TRBJ2-3; 7 bases are shared with TRBD2. The germline gives CDR1 MGHRA, CDR2 YSYEKL. This CDR3 has 16 amino acids. V lost 0 bases and J lost 3; bases outside the gene matches: 6. CDR3 loop: CASSQEAGRMTDTQYF. The CDR3 nucleotides are TGCGCCAGCAGCCAAGAGGCCGGGAGGATGACAGATACGCAGTATTTT.

The chain combines TRBV5-5 with TRBJ2-1, with D unresolved. From germline, CDR1 is SGHKS and CDR2 YYEKEE (reference sequence). CDR3 length equals 16 residues. V was shortened by 0 bases and J by 0 bases, with 10 bases between the two germline ends. CDR3 region: CASSLAVTLSYNEQFF. In nucleotides, the CDR3 is TGTGCCAGCAGCTTGGCTGTTACTCTCTCCTACAATGAGCAGTTCTTC.

This chain connects TRBV4-2 to TRBJ1-1, with 9 bases aligning to TRBD1. CDR1 is LGHNA, CDR2 YNFKEQ, per germline. The CDR3 runs 17 residues. The trim removed 3 bases at V and 3 bases at J, leaving 11 bases unmatched. CDR3 loop: CASSQAARDRVDTEAFF. The CDR3 coding sequence is TGTGCCAGCAGCCAGGCTGCCCGGGACAGGGTAGACACTGAAGCTTTCTTT.

The count of this clone is one. V and J are TRBV6-6 and TRBJ2-5, with 7 bases lining up with TRBD1. With the DNA end fitting TRBJ2-7 better, the J assignment may be wrong. Germline CDR1 reads MNHNY; CDR2 reads SVGAGI (reference sequence). The CDR3 has 14 amino acids. Here the CDR3 DNA reads TGTGCCAGCAGTAAAGCCGGGACAGCTTACGAGCAGTACTTC. It codes for CASSKAGTAYEQYF.

V usage is TRBV18 and J usage is TRBJ1-1, with unresolved D. This CDR3 region has 15 residues. V gave up 5 bases and J gave up 0 bases, with 13 bases separating them. Germline V CDR1 and CDR2: KGHSH, LQKENI. The CDR3 loop reads CASSSDRLMNTEAFF. CDR3 DNA: TGTGCCAGCTCATCCGATAGGCTTATGAACACTGAAGCTTTCTTT.

The chain is built from TRBV18 and TRBJ1-1; D possibly corresponds to TRBD1 (6 bases). CDR1 and CDR2 (germline): KGHSH, LQKENI. The CDR3 consists of 18 residues. V was cut by 3 bases and J by 5 bases, with 25 bases left in between. Here the CDR3 DNA reads TGTGCCAGCTCACCTATCTATAATATGGGGCAGCAGGGGACTGAAGCTTTCTTT. It specifies CASSPIYNMGQQGTEAFF.

The rearrangement links TRBV5-6 to TRBJ1-4; D is ambiguous. The CDR3 spans 15 residues. Germline V gene sequence: CDR1 SGHDT, CDR2 YYEEEE. Between the trimmed V and J ends, which lost 4 bases and 7 bases, there was a span of 17 bases. The CDR3 is CASSGRTALFEKLFF. The CDR3 bases are TGTGCCAGCAGCGGGCGGACGGCCCTTTTTGAAAAACTGTTTTTT.

The V gene is TRBV19, the J gene TRBJ2-2; a possible D gene is TRBD1 (5 bases). Trimming left V 7 bases short and J 3 bases short, with 6 bases between. The CDR3 contains 12 residues. CDR1 and CDR2 (germline): LNHDA, SQIVND (reference sequence). CDR3 sequence: CASKGYTGELFF. CDR3 sequence (DNA): TGTGCCAGTAAGGGGTACACCGGGGAGCTGTTTTTT.

CDR3 sequence (DNA): TGTGCCAGCATATCGGGACAGGGTCCTACCTTGGCGGACACCATATATTTT. The encoded protein is CASISGQGPTLADTIYF. The chain uses TRBV6-4 and TRBJ1-3, with 9 bases aligning to TRBD1. The CDR3 spans 17 residues. V trimming: 7 bases; J trimming: 8 bases; junction bases outside the gene matches: 18. Germline V gives CDR1 MRHNA, CDR2 SNTAGT.

The chain recombines TRBV7-8 with TRBJ2-1; 9 positions agree with TRBD2. CDR1 and CDR2 from the germline V gene are SGHVS and FQNEAQ. With 8 bases clipped from V and 8 bases from J, the junction kept 7 bases outside the gene matches. The CDR3 runs to 13 residues. The CDR3 loop reads CASLTGLAYEQFF. The CDR3 nucleotides are TGTGCCAGCTTAACGGGACTAGCTTATGAGCAGTTCTTC.

The chain couples TRBV29-1 to TRBJ2-3; D unclear. This CDR3 spans 12 amino acids. Germline loops: CDR1 SQVTM, CDR2 ANQGSEA. V was pared by 5 bases and J by 2 bases, with 8 bases between. In DNA, the CDR3 is TGCAGCGTTATACAGAACACAGATACGCAGTATTTT. This translates into CSVIQNTDTQYF.

J is TRBJ2-5 and V is TRBV5-5; TRBD1 aligns across 9 bases. The CDR3 is made up of 14 amino acids. The germline CDR1 and CDR2 sequences are SGHKS and YYEKEE (reference sequence). Trimming removed 3 bases from V and 3 bases from J; junction bases left unmatched: 3. The CDR3 is CASSSGTGKETQYF. CDR3 sequence (DNA): TGTGCCAGCAGCTCTGGGACAGGGAAAGAGACCCAGTACTTC.

This rearrangement joins TRBV2 to TRBJ2-4; unclear D gene. This CDR3 is built from 17 residues. Trimming stripped 3 bases from V and 0 bases from J, with 15 bases between. Germline CDR1 is SNHLY and CDR2 is FYNNEI. The DNA for the CDR3 is TGTGCCAGCAGTGAGGGATTTTCCCGTTTAGCCAAAAACATTCAGTACTTC. Translating gives CASSEGFSRLAKNIQYF.

This chain joins TRBV19 and TRBJ2-1; 11 nucleotides agree with TRBD2. With V trimmed by 6 bases and J by 0 bases, 1 base remained unmatched. Germline V gene data show CDR1 as LNHDA and CDR2 as SQIVND (reference sequence). This CDR3 has 15 amino acids. As DNA, the CDR3 is TGTGCCAGTAGAACTAGCGGGAGCTCCTACAATGAGCAGTTCTTC. Translating gives CASRTSGSSYNEQFF.

The chain links TRBV9 to TRBJ2-6; no definite D call. Trimming took off 4 bases at V and 2 bases at J, with 7 bases between the two ends. The CDR3 runs to 14 residues. Germline V lookup: CDR1 SGDLS, CDR2 YYNGEE. This CDR3 is CASSSLPGANVLTF. CDR3 bases: TGTGCCAGCAGCTCCCTGCCTGGGGCCAACGTCCTGACTTTC.

A few counts support this clone. The chain combines TRBV5-1 with TRBJ1-2; D is ambiguous. Germline CDR1 SGHRS, CDR2 YFSETQ. CDR3 size: 13 residues. V lost 0 bases, J lost 6 bases, and 9 bases lay in between. The CDR3 DNA reads as TGCGCCAGCAGCTTGGAGCAGTTTCATGGCTACACCTTC. Its protein is CASSLEQFHGYTF.

This chain's CDR3 is CASSQVGFTGGTNTEAFF. The DNA for the CDR3 is TGCGCCAGCAGCCAAGTGGGCTTTACAGGGGGGACGAACACTGAAGCTTTCTTT. V usage is TRBV4-1 and J usage is TRBJ1-1; 8 nucleotides align to TRBD1. CDR3 length: 18 amino acids. Germline trimming cut 1 base from V and 1 base from J; bases unmatched to any gene: 11. Germline CDR1 MGHRA, CDR2 YSYEKL.

The chain joins TRBV9 to TRBJ2-3; possible D gene TRBD2, 6 bases. Germline CDR1 reads SGDLS; CDR2 reads YYNGEE. The CDR3 has 15 amino acids. Trimming took off 3 bases at V and 1 base at J, with 12 bases between the two ends. The CDR3 coding sequence is TGTGCCAGCAGCGCCTCCGGGACTGGCACAGATACGCAGTATTTT. Translation gives CASSASGTGTDTQYF.

The V call is TRBV29-1, the J call TRBJ2-3; perhaps TRBD1 as D (5 bases). V was shortened by 8 bases and J by 1 base, with 16 bases between the two germline ends. The germline CDR1 and CDR2 sequences are SQVTM and ANQGSEA. This CDR3 region has 14 residues. The CDR3 region has the DNA TGCAGCACGACTGGACAAGTAGGCACAGATACGCAGTATTTT. Its protein is CSTTGQVGTDTQYF.

This clone was found once. CDR3 loop: CASSPSPRGTDTQYF. CDR3 sequence (DNA): TGCGCCAGCAGCCCTTCACCCAGGGGGACAGATACGCAGTATTTT. This chain connects TRBV4-1 to TRBJ2-3; 7 bases are shared with TRBD1. V dropped 4 bases and J dropped 3; count of bases not matched to a gene: 7. The CDR3 is 15 residues long. Germline CDR1 is MGHRA and CDR2 is YSYEKL.

The sample holds one count of this clone. V gene TRBV19 combines with J gene TRBJ2-3; TRBD1 aligns across 7 bases. Germline trimming cut 7 bases from V and 0 bases from J; bases unmatched to any gene: 1. Germline CDR1 LNHDA, CDR2 SQIVND (reference sequence). The CDR3 sequence is 13 residues long. The CDR3 spells CASTGGSTDTQYF. The DNA of the CDR3 is TGTGCCAGTACAGGGGGAAGCACAGATACGCAGTATTTT.

The rearrangement joins TRBV7-6 to TRBJ2-3; D ambiguous. Germline values: CDR1 SGHVS, CDR2 FNYEAQ. The V end was cut by 2 bases, the J end by 1 base, with 4 bases between. The CDR3 loop spans 13 amino acids. The CDR3 loop reads CASSLSRTDTQYF. The CDR3 DNA is TGTGCCAGCAGCTTATCTCGCACAGATACGCAGTATTTT.

This clone was observed many times. The genes are TRBV29-1 and TRBJ2-7, with TRBD1 matching 9 bases. The J segment lost 2 bases and the V segment lost 3 bases, leaving 2 bases of the junction unmatched. Germline CDR1 is SQVTM and CDR2 is ANQGSEA. This CDR3 has 13 residues. The chain's CDR3 is CSVEDRGTYEQYF. CDR3 DNA: TGCAGCGTTGAGGACAGGGGAACCTACGAGCAGTACTTC.

This chain connects TRBV7-2 to TRBJ2-5, with D perhaps matching TRBD2 (5 bases). The CDR3 covers 14 residues. Deletions cut 1 base from V and 0 bases from J, with 6 bases between. Germline V gene lookup returns CDR1 SGHTA and CDR2 FQGNSA. CDR3 DNA sequence: TGTGCCAGCAGCTTAGGGGGAGACCAAGAGACCCAGTACTTC. Amino acid sequence: CASSLGGDQETQYF.

J is TRBJ2-1 and V is TRBV5-1, with D tentatively TRBD2 (6 bases). The length of the CDR3 is 13 residues. Germline V gene data show CDR1 as SGHRS and CDR2 as YFSETQ. V gave up 1 base and J gave up 8 bases, with 10 bases separating them. CDR3 nucleotides: TGCGCCAGCAGCTTGTCGCGGGGTGATGAGCAGTTCTTC. Its protein product is CASSLSRGDEQFF.

Concerning this clone itself: Other nucleotide sequences in the sample specify the same CDR3. The chain carries TRBV9 and TRBJ2-1, with D unclear. The V end was cut by 0 bases, the J end by 1 base, with 8 bases between. CDR1 is SGDLS and CDR2 is YYNGEE in the germline V gene. This CDR3 has 15 residues. The CDR3 is CASSVAGVSYNEQFF. CDR3 coding DNA: TGTGCCAGCAGCGTAGCTGGGGTATCCTACAATGAGCAGTTCTTC.

This chain connects TRBV11-2 to TRBJ1-1, with D tentatively TRBD1 (5 bases). The CDR3 has 14 residues. Per germline, CDR1 SGHAT and CDR2 FQNNGV. V was trimmed by 6 bases and J by 0 bases, leaving 11 bases between them. CDR3 amino acids: CASRGRDLNTEAFF. CDR3 DNA sequence: TGTGCCAGCAGAGGCAGGGACCTGAACACTGAAGCTTTCTTT.

This clone showed up just a few times. The CDR3 sequence: CASSQPNLRDSGRRDEQFF. CDR3 nucleotides: TGCGCCAGCAGCCAACCGAACCTCCGGGATAGCGGGAGGCGGGATGAGCAGTTCTTC. V and J are TRBV4-1 and TRBJ2-1; 10 bases are shared with TRBD2. Germline CDR1 and CDR2: MGHRA and YSYEKL. V lost 2 bases, J lost 8 bases, and 18 bases stayed unmatched. The CDR3 contains 19 residues.

This clone was seen a handful of times. The V and J genes are TRBV14 and TRBJ1-1; D is ambiguous. CDR1 is SGHDN, CDR2 FVKESK, per germline. Trimming took 0 bases from V and 5 from J, leaving 13 bases between them. The CDR3 has 15 residues. The DNA for the CDR3 is TGTGCCAGCAGCCAAGATTTTGGATTATCGACTGAAGCTTTCTTT. This translates into CASSQDFGLSTEAFF.

Only one count was recorded for this clone. The V gene is TRBV10-2, the J gene TRBJ2-1; 12 nucleotides agree with TRBD2. The CDR3 runs to 19 residues. Looked up from germline, CDR1 is WSHSY and CDR2 is SAAADI. Trimming at V came to 2 bases and at J to 4 bases, leaving 12 bases not matched to a gene. CDR3 nucleotide sequence: TGCGCCAGCAGTGAGGCGTCTAGCGGGGGGGCATCTAGATACAATGAGCAGTTCTTC. Translating it yields CASSEASSGGASRYNEQFF.